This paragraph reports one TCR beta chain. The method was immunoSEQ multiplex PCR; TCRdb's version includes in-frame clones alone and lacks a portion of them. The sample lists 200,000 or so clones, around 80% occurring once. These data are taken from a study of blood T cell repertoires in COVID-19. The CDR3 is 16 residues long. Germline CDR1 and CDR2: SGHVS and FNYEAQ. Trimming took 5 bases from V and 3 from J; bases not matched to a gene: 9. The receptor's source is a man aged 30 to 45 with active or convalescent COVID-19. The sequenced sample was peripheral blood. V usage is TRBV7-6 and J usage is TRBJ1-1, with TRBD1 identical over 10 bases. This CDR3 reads CASSPGQGGADTEAFF. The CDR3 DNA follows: TGTGCCAGCAGCCCCGGACAGGGGGGGGCGGACACTGAAGCTTTCTTT.